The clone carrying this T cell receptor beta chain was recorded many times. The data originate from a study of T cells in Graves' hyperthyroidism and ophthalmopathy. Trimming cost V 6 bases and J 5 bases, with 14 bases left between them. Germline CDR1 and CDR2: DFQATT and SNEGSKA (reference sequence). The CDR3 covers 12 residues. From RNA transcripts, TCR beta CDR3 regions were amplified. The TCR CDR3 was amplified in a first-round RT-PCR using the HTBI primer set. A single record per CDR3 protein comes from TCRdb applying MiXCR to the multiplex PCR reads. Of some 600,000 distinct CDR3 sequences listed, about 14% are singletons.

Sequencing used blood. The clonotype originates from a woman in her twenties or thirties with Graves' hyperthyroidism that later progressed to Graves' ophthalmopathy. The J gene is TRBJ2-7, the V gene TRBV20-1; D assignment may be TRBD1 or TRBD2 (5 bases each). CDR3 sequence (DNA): TGCAGTGCGGTCCCCTGGGGGAACGAGCAGTACTTC. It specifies CSAVPWGNEQYF.